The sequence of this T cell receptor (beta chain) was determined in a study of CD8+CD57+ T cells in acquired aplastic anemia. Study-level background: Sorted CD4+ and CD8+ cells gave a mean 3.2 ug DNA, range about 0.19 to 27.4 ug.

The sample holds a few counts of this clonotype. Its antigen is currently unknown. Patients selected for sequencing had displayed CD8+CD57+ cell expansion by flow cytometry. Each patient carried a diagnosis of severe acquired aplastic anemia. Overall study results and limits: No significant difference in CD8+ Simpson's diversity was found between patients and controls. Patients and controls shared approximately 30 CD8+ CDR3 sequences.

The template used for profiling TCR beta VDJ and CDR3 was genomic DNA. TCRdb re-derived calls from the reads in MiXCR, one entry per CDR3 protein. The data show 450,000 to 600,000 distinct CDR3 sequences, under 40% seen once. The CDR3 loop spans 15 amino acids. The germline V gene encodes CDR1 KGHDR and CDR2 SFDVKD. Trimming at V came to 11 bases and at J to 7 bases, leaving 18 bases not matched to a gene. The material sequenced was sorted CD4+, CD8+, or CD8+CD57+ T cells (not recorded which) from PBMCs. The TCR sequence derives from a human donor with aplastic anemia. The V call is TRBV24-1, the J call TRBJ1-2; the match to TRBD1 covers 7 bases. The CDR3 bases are TGTGCCAGCGGAAAAGGGACAGCTGATACGGGTGGCTACACCTTC. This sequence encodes CASGKGTADTGGYTF.